The clone carrying this TCR beta chain was observed many times. Its antigen is unidentified. The sample comes from a study of T cells in Graves' hyperthyroidism and ophthalmopathy. Authors of the study amplified TCR beta CDR3 regions from RNA transcripts. HTBI primers drove first-round RT-PCR of the TCR CDR3. TCRdb re-analysed the multiplex PCR reads in MiXCR, keeping a single row per CDR3 protein. The repertoire holds about 350,000 distinct CDR3 sequences, with roughly 14% as singletons. Broader study findings: The majority of expanded thyroid clonotypes above 0.001 also appeared in blood.

The V gene lost 2 bases and the J gene lost 7 bases, with 15 bases spanning the gap. Germline-derived CDR1 and CDR2 are GTSNPN and SVGIG (reference sequence). The CDR3 sequence is 14 residues long. The receptor was derived from a woman between 25 and 40 years old with Graves' hyperthyroidism. What was sequenced was blood. V is TRBV30 and J is TRBJ1-5; no clear D. The CDR3 here is CAWSSTETGQPQHF. CDR3 DNA sequence: TGTGCCTGGAGTTCGACGGAGACCGGGCAGCCCCAGCATTTT.